A single sample gave rise to the 27 T cell receptor beta chains below, sequenced in a study of post-analysis software for immune sequencing data. The study, taken as a whole, reports: The study found TRBV5-6, TRBV5-1 and TRBV20-1 among 4 or 5 TRBV segments more frequent in patients than controls.

The authors incorporated unique molecular identifiers into the TCR beta cDNA libraries. TCRdb processed the PCR reads anew with MiXCR; each CDR3 protein has one entry. Among approximately 350,000 distinct CDR3 sequences, roughly 38% were seen once, and the ten largest hold 13%. For these receptors, no antigen is known. The sample consisted of blood. The source of these receptors is a girl aged 5-17 years with multiple sclerosis.

This clonotype has only a few counts. The chain couples TRBV10-3 to TRBJ2-7; no firm D call. CDR1 is ENHRY and CDR2 is SYGVKD in the germline V gene. The germline V and J ends were trimmed by 4 bases and 6 bases, with 13 bases remaining between them. This CDR3 contains 13 residues. CDR3 amino acids: CAISGVDVGEQYF. The CDR3 region has the DNA TGTGCCATCAGTGGGGTGGACGTTGGCGAGCAGTACTTC.

V is TRBV7-9 and J is TRBJ1-1, with D possibly TRBD1 on 6 matching bases. This CDR3 is 15 amino acids long. CDR1 SEHNR and CDR2 FQNEAQ come from the germline V gene (reference sequence). V lost 4 bases and J 6 bases, leaving 18 bases between the germline ends. CDR3 protein: CASSSGQGQGAEAFF. The CDR3 DNA sequence: TGTGCCAGCAGCTCGGGACAAGGTCAGGGAGCTGAAGCTTTCTTT.

This clonotype was counted between two and nine times. The chain is built from TRBV20-1 and TRBJ2-3; D remains unclear. V was pared by 0 bases and J by 0 bases, with 25 bases between. The CDR3 spans 20 residues. Germline V gene data show CDR1 as DFQATT and CDR2 as SNEGSKA (reference sequence). CDR3 loop: CSARDTKKARYPPSTDTQYF. The DNA of the CDR3 is TGCAGTGCTAGAGATACGAAGAAGGCCCGCTACCCTCCTAGCACAGATACGCAGTATTTT.

This sequence joins TRBV6-5 and TRBJ1-1; a weak D match, TRBD1 (5 bases). V was trimmed by 2 bases and J by 10 bases, leaving 14 bases between them. CDR3 length: 13 amino acids. Germline CDR1 reads MNHEY; CDR2 reads SVGAGI. Here the CDR3 reads CASSYRGRQGAFF. The DNA for the CDR3 is TGTGCCAGCAGTTACCGGGGCAGGCAAGGAGCTTTCTTT.

This chain links TRBV4-3 with TRBJ1-5; D remains ambiguous. Looked up from germline, CDR1 is LGHNA and CDR2 is YSLEER. Trimming stripped 4 bases from V and 2 bases from J, with 15 bases between. This CDR3 spans 16 amino acids. The CDR3 DNA sequence: TGCGCCAGCAGCCCAGGCGCCGCAAGGGGCAATCAGCCCCAGCATTTT. This gives the protein CASSPGAARGNQPQHF.

This clonotype was recorded many times. The V and J genes are TRBV12-3 or TRBV12-4 and TRBJ2-5; D not resolved. Deletions cut 3 bases from V and 5 bases from J, with 4 bases between. The CDR3 has 11 residues. The CDR3, as DNA: TGTGCCAGCAGTTTCGTGGAGACCCAGTACTTC. This gives the protein CASSFVETQYF.

The genes are TRBV4-3 and TRBJ2-5; D gene ambiguous. The CDR3 has 13 amino acids. The germline CDR1 and CDR2 sequences are LGHNA and YSLEER. V was shortened by 3 bases and J by 3 bases, with 8 bases between the two germline ends. CDR3 loop: CASSHGQKETQYF. The CDR3 DNA follows: TGCGCCAGCAGCCACGGGCAGAAAGAGACCCAGTACTTC.

This clonotype was detected only a few times. This rearrangement joins TRBV6-6 to TRBJ2-7, with D possibly TRBD2 on 6 matching bases. Germline assignment: CDR1 MNHNY and CDR2 SVGAGI (reference sequence). This CDR3 is 16 amino acids long. Trimming stripped 0 bases from V and 6 bases from J, with 18 bases between. CDR3 amino acids: CASSYSGRGLPGEQYF. As DNA, the CDR3 is TGTGCCAGCAGTTACTCGGGGCGGGGCCTGCCAGGCGAGCAGTACTTC.

This clonotype was picked up a small number of times. This rearrangement joins TRBV12-5 to TRBJ2-4; D remains ambiguous. CDR1 is LGHNT, CDR2 FRNRAP, per germline. This CDR3 comprises 12 residues. V was clipped by 5 bases and J by 7 bases, with 9 bases between them. CDR3 amino acids: CASGLPGNIQYF. The CDR3 DNA reads as TGTGCTAGTGGTCTCCCCGGGAACATTCAGTACTTC.

The rearrangement joins TRBV5-1 to TRBJ1-2; 7 nucleotides line up with TRBD1. The CDR3 consists of 14 residues. Per the germline V gene, CDR1 is SGHRS and CDR2 is YFSETQ. With V trimmed by 4 bases and J by 5 bases, 8 bases remained unmatched. CDR3 region: CASSGDSLKYGYTF. CDR3 bases: TGCGCCAGCAGCGGGGACAGTTTAAAATATGGCTACACCTTC.

This chain joins TRBV6-6 and TRBJ1-5; perhaps TRBD1 as D (5 bases). The V gene lost 5 bases and the J gene lost 1 base, with 12 bases spanning the gap. Germline V CDR1 and CDR2: MNHNY, SVGAGI (reference sequence). The CDR3 has 15 residues. DNA for the CDR3: TGTGCCAGCAGTCCCGACAGTGTCAGCAATCAGCCCCAGCATTTT. It is translated as CASSPDSVSNQPQHF.

The J gene is TRBJ2-2, the V gene TRBV20-1, with D perhaps matching TRBD2 (5 bases). CDR3 length: 15 amino acids. V was cut by 5 bases and J by 5 bases, with 18 bases left in between. Germline V gene data show CDR1 as DFQATT and CDR2 as SNEGSKA (reference sequence). The CDR3 spells CSAPNSERGTGELFF. CDR3 DNA sequence: TGCAGTGCTCCCAATTCCGAACGGGGAACCGGGGAGCTGTTTTTT.

This chain links TRBV20-1 with TRBJ2-1, with D possibly matching TRBD2 (5 bases). CDR1 and CDR2 from the germline V gene are DFQATT and SNEGSKA (reference sequence). With 6 bases removed from V and 15 bases from J, the gap between germline ends came to 30 bases. CDR3 size: 15 residues. CDR3 region: CSARPTETALERLFF. The CDR3 DNA is TGCAGTGCGAGACCCACCGAGACCGCCCTGGAGCGGCTGTTCTTC.

The V gene is TRBV29-1, the J gene TRBJ2-2; 10 bases are a match to TRBD1. The CDR3 extends over 14 amino acids. V shed 4 bases, J shed 3 bases, and the junction held 2 bases outside the gene matches. Germline values: CDR1 SQVTM, CDR2 ANQGSEA. This chain's CDR3 is CSVGTGGDTGELFF. The DNA of the CDR3 is TGCAGCGTTGGGACAGGGGGGGACACCGGGGAGCTGTTTTTT.

This clonotype was seen a few times. The chain is built from TRBV7-2 and TRBJ2-7; 11 positions match TRBD2. The germline CDR1 and CDR2 sequences are SGHTA and FQGNSA. CDR3 length: 16 residues. V lost 7 bases, J lost 0 bases, and 8 bases stayed unmatched. The CDR3 reads CASTLAGGPSSYEQYF. CDR3 in DNA: TGTGCCAGCACCCTAGCGGGGGGCCCTAGCTCCTACGAGCAGTACTTC.

This clonotype was counted between two and nine times. The chain combines TRBV7-3 with TRBJ2-1, with D possibly TRBD2 on 5 matching bases. This CDR3 contains 13 residues. CDR1 is SGHTA, CDR2 FQGTGA, per germline. The V and J ends lost 5 bases and 9 bases respectively, with 14 bases between them. The chain's CDR3 is CASSLSIAGEQFF. In DNA, the CDR3 is TGTGCCAGCAGCCTCTCGATTGCGGGTGAGCAGTTCTTC.

This clonotype was seen repeatedly, ten times or more. The rearrangement links TRBV4-3 to TRBJ2-3; no firm D call. V lost 3 bases and J lost 2, with 9 bases in between. Germline V gene lookup returns CDR1 LGHNA and CDR2 YSLEER. The CDR3 is 14 amino acids. This chain's CDR3 is CASSQGGVTDTQYF. The CDR3 nucleotides read TGCGCCAGCAGCCAGGGCGGAGTCACAGATACGCAGTATTTT.

This clonotype has more than one count but fewer than ten. V is TRBV7-2 and J is TRBJ1-2; the D is unclear. CDR1 is SGHTA and CDR2 is FQGNSA in the germline V gene. This CDR3 has 13 amino acids. The germline V and J ends were trimmed by 2 bases and 8 bases, with 12 bases remaining between them. This CDR3 is CASSLTPDGGYTF. CDR3 sequence (DNA): TGTGCCAGCAGCTTAACCCCCGACGGAGGCTACACCTTC.

The V call is TRBV11-2, the J call TRBJ2-7, with 10 bases identical to TRBD2. The CDR3 is 15 residues long. Germline CDR1 SGHAT, CDR2 FQNNGV. The trim removed 4 bases at V and 3 bases at J, leaving 6 bases unmatched. The DNA for the CDR3 is TGTGCCAGCAGCTCTACTAGCGGGGTGTTCTACGAGCAGTACTTC. Amino acids: CASSSTSGVFYEQYF.

The rearrangement links TRBV7-9 to TRBJ2-1; D might be TRBD1 (5 bases). Trimming stripped 0 bases from V and 6 bases from J, with 15 bases between. CDR3 length: 16 residues. CDR1 is SEHNR and CDR2 is FQNEAQ in the germline V gene (reference sequence). CDR3 sequence reads: CASSLAGRVVLNEQFF. CDR3 DNA sequence: TGTGCCAGCAGCTTAGCGGGCAGGGTAGTACTCAATGAGCAGTTCTTC. Combining the CDR3 with reference TRBV7-9 and TRBJ2-1 gives the whole variable domain DTGVSQNPRHKITKRGQNVTFRCDPISEHNRLYWYRQTLGQGPEFLTYFQNEAQLEKSRLLSDRFSAERPKGSFSTLEIQRTEQGDSAMYLCASSLAGRVVLNEQFFGPGTRLTVL.

This clonotype has only one observation. This CDR3 is CAWSVGTGGYEQYF. CDR3 bases: TGTGCCTGGAGTGTAGGGACAGGGGGCTACGAGCAGTACTTC. The chain joins TRBV30 to TRBJ2-7; TRBD1 matches 11 bases. Germline lookup yields CDR1 GTSNPN and CDR2 SVGIG (reference sequence). CDR3 length equals 14 residues. The J segment lost 3 bases and the V segment lost 0 bases, leaving 1 base of the junction unmatched.

The chain links TRBV7-2 to TRBJ1-1; D is unresolved. V shed 5 bases and J shed 4 bases, with 8 bases lying between them. Germline V gene data show CDR1 as SGHTA and CDR2 as FQGNSA. The CDR3 runs to 12 residues. The CDR3 here is CASSPLFTEAFF. CDR3 DNA sequence: TGTGCCAGCAGCCCCCTGTTCACTGAAGCTTTCTTT. The full variable domain, its missing parts supplied by reference TRBV7-2 and TRBJ1-1, is GAGVSQSPSNKVTEKGKDVELRCDPISGHTALYWYRQSLGQGLEFLIYFQGNSAPDKSGLPSDRFSAERTGGSVSTLTIQRTQQEDSAVYLCASSPLFTEAFFGQGTRLTVV.

This clonotype appeared a few times. The chain uses TRBV4-2 and TRBJ1-4, with a weak D call TRBD1 (6 bases). CDR3 size: 19 residues. Trimming shortened V by 0 bases and J by 0 bases, and 17 bases separated the two germline ends. In germline, CDR1 is LGHNA, CDR2 YNFKEQ. In DNA form, the CDR3 reads TGTGCCAGCAGCCAAGATCGGGGGGGCAGGCGTCCAACTAATGAAAAACTGTTTTTT. The encoded protein is CASSQDRGGRRPTNEKLFF.

This chain connects TRBV3-1 to TRBJ1-5; possibly TRBD1 for D (6 bases). This CDR3 has 13 residues. The germline V gene encodes CDR1 LGHDT and CDR2 YNNKEL (reference sequence). Trimming removed 0 bases from V and 11 bases from J, with 11 bases in between. CDR3 loop: CASSQEGGQSQHF. DNA of the CDR3: TGTGCCAGCAGCCAAGAAGGGGGTCAATCCCAGCATTTT.

This clonotype was recorded many times. V is TRBV10-1 and J is TRBJ2-3; D unclear. V was shortened by 3 bases and J by 2 bases, with 15 bases between the two germline ends. Germline lookup yields CDR1 WNHNN and CDR2 SYGVQD (reference sequence). The CDR3 has 16 residues. CDR3 bases: TGCGCCAGCAGTGAAGGCGACACCCCACTCACAGATACGCAGTATTTT. As protein: CASSEGDTPLTDTQYF.

This chain joins TRBV15 and TRBJ2-5, with no clear D. Deletions cut 1 base from V and 1 base from J, with 7 bases between. Germline CDR1 LNHNV, CDR2 YYDKDF (reference sequence). The CDR3 has 14 residues. The CDR3 protein is CATSRVPVQETQYF. The CDR3 DNA is TGTGCCACCAGCAGAGTTCCAGTCCAAGAGACCCAGTACTTC.

V and J are TRBV11-2 and TRBJ1-1; D gene unclear. This CDR3 has 14 residues. V was cut by 7 bases and J by 0 bases, with 12 bases left in between. From germline, CDR1 is SGHAT and CDR2 FQNNGV. CDR3 DNA: TGTGCCAGCACCCTCAGCGTATTGAACACTGAAGCTTTCTTT. This codes for CASTLSVLNTEAFF.